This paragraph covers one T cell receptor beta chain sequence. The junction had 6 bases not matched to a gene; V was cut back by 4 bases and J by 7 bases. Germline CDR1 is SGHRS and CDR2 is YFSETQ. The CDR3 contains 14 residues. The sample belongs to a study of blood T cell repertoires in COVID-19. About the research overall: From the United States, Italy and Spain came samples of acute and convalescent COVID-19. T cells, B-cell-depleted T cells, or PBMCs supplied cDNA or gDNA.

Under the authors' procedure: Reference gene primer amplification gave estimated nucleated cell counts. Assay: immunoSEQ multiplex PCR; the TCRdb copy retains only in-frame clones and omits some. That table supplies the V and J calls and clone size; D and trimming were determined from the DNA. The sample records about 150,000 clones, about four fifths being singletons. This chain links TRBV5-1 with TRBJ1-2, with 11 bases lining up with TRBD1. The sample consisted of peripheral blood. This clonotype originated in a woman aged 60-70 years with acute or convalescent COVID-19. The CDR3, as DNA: TGCGCCAGCAGCCCTTATGGACAGGGGGCTGGCTACACCTTC. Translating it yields CASSPYGQGAGYTF.